This T cell receptor (beta chain) was recovered during a study of neurological immune-mediated disorders. Study summary: Secondary progressive disease was present in 3, and relapsing-remitting disease in 31, of the 34 multiple sclerosis patients. Overall study findings and caveats: HTLV-1-associated myelopathy ranked highest for TCR clonal expansion and multiple sclerosis lowest, beneath healthy controls. Private repertoires in all groups were suggested, as expanded clones shared no CDR3 amino acid sequences across subjects.

The CDR3 is made up of 15 amino acids. CDR1 and CDR2 from the germline V gene are SGHDT and YYEEEE. V gave up 4 bases and J gave up 0 bases, with 11 bases separating them. This clonotype was seen at least ten times. The antigen is undetermined. MiXCR, run by TCRdb on the 5' RACE reads, gives a single entry per CDR3 protein. The repertoire consists of approximately 65,000 distinct CDR3 sequences, with approximately 4.2% occurring once and the leading ten covering just over 2.5%. The TCR sequence derives from a man in his fifties or sixties with multiple sclerosis. The specimen was PBMCs. The J gene is TRBJ2-1, the V gene TRBV5-6; the D is unclear. Written as DNA, the CDR3 is TGTGCCAGCAGCAACGGAGCTAGCTCCTACAATGAGCAGTTCTTC. Its protein is CASSNGASSYNEQFF.